These 20 T cell receptor beta chains share one sample of origin, sequenced in a study of technical replicates of blood from several donors. Clones were sequenced by immunoSEQ multiplex PCR, and TCRdb holds only the in-frame ones, with some missing. Among over 90,000 clones listed, nearly 97% were seen once. What was sequenced was T cells isolated from PBMCs. Receptors were obtained from a human donor in good health.

This clone was picked up one time. The chain carries TRBV2 and TRBJ2-7; 9 bases agree with TRBD1. The CDR3 totals 13 residues. Looked up from germline, CDR1 is SNHLY and CDR2 is FYNNEI. After removal of 6 bases from V and 7 bases from J, the junction contained 7 bases not matched to a gene. The CDR3 DNA reads TGTGCCAGCAGAGGGACAGGGTTTGGGGAGCAGTACTTC. Translating gives CASRGTGFGEQYF.

The chain's CDR3 is CASAGDYNEQFF. CDR3 sequence (DNA): TGTGCCAGTGCGGGGGACTACAATGAGCAGTTCTTC. The chain is built from TRBV6-5 and TRBJ2-1; TRBD2 agrees at 7 bases. V was clipped by 9 bases and J by 3 bases; unmatched bases: 2. CDR1 is MNHEY and CDR2 is SVGAGI in the germline V gene. This CDR3 region has 12 residues.

A single count supports this clone. The chain joins TRBV14 to TRBJ1-1; no firm D call. The CDR3 consists of 16 residues. Per the germline V gene, CDR1 is SGHDN and CDR2 is FVKESK. The ends were cut back, 0 bases at V and 3 bases at J, with 14 bases in the middle. CDR3 amino acids: CASSQDGRRVDTEAFF. The DNA for the CDR3 is TGTGCCAGCAGCCAAGACGGAAGGAGGGTAGACACTGAAGCTTTCTTT.

This rearrangement joins TRBV9 to TRBJ2-3, with 11 bases lining up with TRBD2. V lost 5 bases, J lost 4 bases, and 6 bases stayed unmatched. This CDR3 spans 15 amino acids. The germline CDR1 and CDR2 sequences are SGDLS and YYNGEE. The CDR3 is CASRTSSGGADTQYF. The CDR3 DNA reads as TGTGCCAGCAGAACTAGTAGCGGGGGGGCAGATACGCAGTATTTT.

V gene TRBV6-4 combines with J gene TRBJ2-1, with 9 bases identical to TRBD2. J gave up 4 bases and V 7 bases, and 14 bases lay outside the gene matches. The CDR3 length is 17 residues. The germline gives CDR1 MRHNA, CDR2 SNTAGT. CDR3 sequence: CASNGFVSGSKYNEQFF. In DNA form, the CDR3 reads TGTGCCAGCAACGGGTTCGTTAGCGGGAGTAAGTACAATGAGCAGTTCTTC.

This chain links TRBV6-6 with TRBJ1-5; D gene uncertain. Trimming removed 6 bases at V and 3 bases at J, with 12 bases between. This CDR3 has 14 amino acids. Germline lookup yields CDR1 MNHNY and CDR2 SVGAGI (reference sequence). The CDR3 DNA reads as TGTGCCAGCAGACCCTATGGTCTCAATCAGCCCCAGCATTTT. This gives the protein CASRPYGLNQPQHF.

For the CDR3, the DNA is TGTGCCAGCAGCTTGAGATTAGCGGGGGGACCTTCCAGCACAGATACGCAGTATTTT. This sequence encodes CASSLRLAGGPSSTDTQYF. The chain combines TRBV5-5 with TRBJ2-3; TRBD2 matches at 10 bases. The CDR3 has 19 residues. J gave up 0 bases and V 1 base, and 11 bases lay outside the gene matches. Germline V lookup: CDR1 SGHKS, CDR2 YYEKEE (reference sequence). The whole variable domain, filled in from reference TRBV5-5 and TRBJ2-3, reads DAGVTQSPTHLIKTRGQQVTLRCSPISGHKSVSWYQQVLGQGPQFIFQYYEKEERGRGNFPDRFSARQFPNYSSELNVNALLLGDSALYLCASSLRLAGGPSSTDTQYFGPGTRLTVL.

The chain has TRBV18 and TRBJ2-2; 7 bases map to TRBD2. CDR3 length: 15 amino acids. J was trimmed by 6 bases and V by 3 bases; bases with no gene match: 7. In germline, CDR1 is KGHSH, CDR2 LQKENI. The CDR3 loop is CASSPWEGLAGELFF. In DNA form, the CDR3 reads TGTGCCAGCTCACCTTGGGAGGGGCTCGCCGGGGAGCTGTTTTTT.

The CDR3 sequence is CASSGLAGGRGELFF. The CDR3 DNA follows: TGCGCCAGCAGCGGACTAGCGGGAGGCCGCGGGGAGCTGTTTTTT. The chain joins TRBV5-1 to TRBJ2-2, with TRBD2 matching over 14 bases. Trimming removed 4 bases from V and 7 bases from J; junction bases left unmatched: 3. CDR1 is SGHRS and CDR2 is YFSETQ in the germline V gene. CDR3 length equals 15 residues.

This chain uses TRBV13 with TRBJ2-2, with D unclear. CDR3 length: 14 residues. Trimming pared 2 bases from V and 4 bases from J, leaving 8 bases between. Germline CDR1 is PRHDT and CDR2 is FYEKMQ (reference sequence). CDR3 sequence reads: CASSLLVSTGELFF. The CDR3, as DNA: TGTGCCAGCAGCTTACTAGTCTCCACCGGGGAGCTGTTTTTT.

The chain links TRBV5-4 to TRBJ1-1; 9 positions agree with TRBD1. The V gene's germline CDR1 is SGHNT and CDR2 YYREEE (reference sequence). The CDR3 runs to 14 residues. Trimming removed 0 bases from V and 4 bases from J; junction bases left unmatched: 1. The CDR3 DNA sequence: TGTGCCAGCAGCTTGGTGACAGGGGGCACTGAAGCTTTCTTT. Amino acid sequence: CASSLVTGGTEAFF. The full variable domain, completed using reference TRBV5-4 and TRBJ1-1, is ETGVTQSPTHLIKTRGQQVTLRCSSQSGHNTVSWYQQALGQGPQFIFQYYREEENGRGNFPPRFSGLQFPNYSSELNVNALELDDSALYLCASSLVTGGTEAFFGQGTRLTVV.

The V gene is TRBV10-1, the J gene TRBJ2-3; D is unclear. Germline values: CDR1 WNHNN, CDR2 SYGVQD (reference sequence). The CDR3 spans 13 residues. V gave up 4 bases and J gave up 0 bases, with 5 bases separating them. CDR3 amino acids: CASSGHSTDTQYF. Written as DNA, the CDR3 is TGCGCCAGCAGTGGGCACAGCACAGATACGCAGTATTTT.

The V gene is TRBV27, the J gene TRBJ1-1, with D unclear. The V gene's germline CDR1 is MNHEY and CDR2 SMNVEV (reference sequence). The length of the CDR3 is 10 residues. The V and J ends lost 6 bases and 6 bases respectively, with 5 bases between them. CDR3 amino acids: CASRGPEAFF. CDR3 nucleotides: TGTGCCAGCAGGGGCCCTGAAGCTTTCTTT.

The chain combines TRBV4-1 with TRBJ1-5, with D possibly being TRBD1 (6 bases). V lost 1 base, J lost 5 bases, and 18 bases lay in between. In germline, CDR1 is MGHRA, CDR2 YSYEKL. The CDR3 contains 17 residues. CDR3 in amino acids: CASSQGLGRGVDQPQHF. CDR3 DNA sequence: TGCGCCAGCAGCCAAGGGTTAGGCAGGGGCGTCGATCAGCCCCAGCATTTT.

The V call is TRBV7-9, the J call TRBJ2-7, with TRBD2 identical over 12 bases. Germline CDR1 SEHNR, CDR2 FQNEAQ (reference sequence). This CDR3 region has 14 residues. Trimming took 1 base from V and 7 from J; bases not matched to a gene: 2. The CDR3 sequence: CASSLVLAGGEQYF. The CDR3 region has the DNA TGTGCCAGCAGCTTAGTACTAGCGGGAGGTGAGCAGTACTTC.

This clone has only one observation. The chain couples TRBV6-5 to TRBJ2-1, with 7 nucleotides matching TRBD2. Looked up from germline, CDR1 is MNHEY and CDR2 is SVGAGI. V shed 6 bases and J 2 bases; nucleotides not matched to a gene: 7. This CDR3 is built from 15 residues. CDR3 in amino acids: CASSMGGKTYNEQFF. DNA of the CDR3: TGTGCCAGCAGCATGGGGGGGAAGACCTACAATGAGCAGTTCTTC.

The chain is built from TRBV29-1 and TRBJ2-1; no reliable D call. The CDR3 sequence is 14 residues long. Germline V gene data show CDR1 as SQVTM and CDR2 as ANQGSEA. Trimming stripped 4 bases from V and 5 bases from J, with 15 bases between. DNA of the CDR3: TGCAGCGTTGTGAGATTGGGCCCCGACAATGAGCAGTTCTTC. The encoded protein is CSVVRLGPDNEQFF.

The chain has TRBV27 and TRBJ2-3, with TRBD2 as a possible D gene (5 bases). The V gene's germline CDR1 is MNHEY and CDR2 SMNVEV (reference sequence). Trimming took off 1 base at V and 5 bases at J, with 7 bases between the two ends. This CDR3 has 13 residues. The CDR3 protein is CASSLLEEDTQYF. The CDR3 DNA is TGTGCCAGCAGTTTATTGGAGGAAGATACGCAGTATTTT.

The V gene is TRBV9, the J gene TRBJ1-6, with a weak D call TRBD1 (5 bases). The V gene's germline CDR1 is SGDLS and CDR2 YYNGEE. The CDR3 consists of 14 residues. Trimming pared 4 bases from V and 9 bases from J, leaving 14 bases between. The CDR3 sequence: CASSTSPGGSPLHF. The DNA of the CDR3 is TGTGCCAGCAGCACGTCACCGGGGGGTTCACCCCTCCACTTT. Filled out from reference TRBV9 and TRBJ1-6, the complete variable domain reads DSGVTQTPKHLITATGQRVTLRCSPRSGDLSVYWYQQSLDQGLQFLIQYYNGEERAKGNILERFSAQQFPDLHSELNLSSLELGDSALYFCASSTSPGGSPLHFGNGTRLTVT.

The rearrangement joins TRBV19 to TRBJ2-3; perhaps TRBD2 as D (5 bases). The CDR3 is 16 amino acids. V lost 7 bases to trimming and J lost 3 bases, with 20 bases between them. CDR1 is LNHDA and CDR2 is SQIVND in the germline V gene (reference sequence). DNA for the CDR3: TGTGCCAGTAATGGGAAGGACGGGATGATGACAGATACGCAGTATTTT. Residues: CASNGKDGMMTDTQYF.